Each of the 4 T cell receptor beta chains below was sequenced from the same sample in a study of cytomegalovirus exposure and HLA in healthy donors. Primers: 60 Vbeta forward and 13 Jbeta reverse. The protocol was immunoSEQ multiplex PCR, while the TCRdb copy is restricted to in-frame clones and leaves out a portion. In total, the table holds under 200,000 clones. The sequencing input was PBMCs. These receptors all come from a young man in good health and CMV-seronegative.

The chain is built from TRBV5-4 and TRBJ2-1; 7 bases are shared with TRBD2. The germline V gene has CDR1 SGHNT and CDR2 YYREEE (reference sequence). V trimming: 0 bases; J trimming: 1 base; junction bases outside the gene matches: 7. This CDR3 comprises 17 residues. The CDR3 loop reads CASSLDSSGPSYNEQFF. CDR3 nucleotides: TGTGCCAGCAGCTTGGATAGTAGCGGGCCTTCCTACAATGAGCAGTTCTTC.

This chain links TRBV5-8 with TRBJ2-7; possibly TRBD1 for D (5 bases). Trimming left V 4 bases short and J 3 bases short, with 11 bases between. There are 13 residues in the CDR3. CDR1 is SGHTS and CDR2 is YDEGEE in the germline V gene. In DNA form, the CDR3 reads TGTGCCAGCAGCCTCGGACACTTCTACGAGCAGTACTTC. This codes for CASSLGHFYEQYF.

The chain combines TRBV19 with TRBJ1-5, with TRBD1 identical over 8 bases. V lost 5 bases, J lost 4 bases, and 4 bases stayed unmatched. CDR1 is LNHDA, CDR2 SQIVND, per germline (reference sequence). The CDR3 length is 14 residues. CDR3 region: CASSVRQGNQPQHF. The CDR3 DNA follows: TGTGCCAGTAGTGTTCGACAGGGGAATCAGCCCCAGCATTTT.

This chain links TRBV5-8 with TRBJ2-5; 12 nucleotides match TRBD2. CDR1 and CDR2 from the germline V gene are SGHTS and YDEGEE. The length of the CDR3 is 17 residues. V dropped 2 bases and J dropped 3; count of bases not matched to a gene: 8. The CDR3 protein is CASSFGGASGGEETQYF. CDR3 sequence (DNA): TGTGCCAGCAGCTTTGGGGGCGCTAGCGGGGGGGAAGAGACCCAGTACTTC.